A selection of T cell receptor beta chains follows, all from one sample in a study of regulatory T cells in long-lasting Graves disease. From the multiplex PCR reads, TCRdb called clonotypes with MiXCR, one entry per CDR3 protein. The table lists hundreds of thousands of distinct CDR3 sequences, around 21% of them singletons. The source material was peripheral blood mononuclear cells (PBMCs), sampled when the disease was refractory, from a patient treated with antithyroid drugs. Receptors were obtained from a female donor with Graves disease. Each CDR3 is given with its conserved first and last residue. D genes are given only for firm matches. The size entry is marked missing in some rows and otherwise reads once, few, many or a size class.

>TRBV28|many|TRBD1|TRBJ1-4
CASSLAGQGEGKLFF
TGTGCCAGCAGTTTGGCGGGACAGGGGGAAGGAAAACTGTTTTTT
>TRBV11-2|many|.|TRBJ2-7
CASSWIRRHTPYEQYF
TGTGCCAGCAGCTGGATTAGACGTCACACCCCCTACGAGCAGTACTTC
>TRBV28|few|TRBD1|TRBJ1-5
CASSFFSDRGRLGNQPQHF
TGTGCCAGCAGTTTTTTTTCGGACAGGGGACGGCTCGGCAATCAGCCCCAGCATTTT
>TRBV5-1|.|.|TRBJ1-1
CASSLVSGTSLEAFF
TGCGCCAGCAGCTTGGTCTCCGGGACTAGTCTTGAAGCTTTCTTT
>TRBV6-1|many|.|TRBJ1-2
CASRPERIRYGYTF
TGTGCCAGCAGACCCGAAAGAATTCGCTATGGCTACACCTTC
>TRBV20-1|many|.|TRBJ2-7
CSAGGASYEQYF
TGCAGTGCGGGGGGGGCCTCCTACGAGCAGTACTTC
>TRBV27|.|TRBD2|TRBJ2-2
CASSLFRLAGGELFF
TGTGCCAGCAGTTTATTTCGGCTAGCGGGCGGGGAGCTGTTTTTT
>TRBV5-1|few|.|TRBJ1-1
CASSPGVWGTEAFF
TGCGCCAGCAGCCCCGGGGTTTGGGGCACTGAAGCTTTCTTT
>TRBV6-2/TRBV6-3|.|.|TRBJ2-7
CASTYGTPTYEQYF
TGTGCCAGCACCTACGGAACTCCTACCTACGAGCAGTACTTC
>TRBV10-3|.|.|TRBJ2-1
CAISESKISYNEQFF
TGTGCCATCAGTGAGTCCAAGATCTCCTACAATGAGCAGTTCTTC
>TRBV10-2|.|TRBD2|TRBJ2-7
CVSSWGLAGVGEQYF
TGCGTCAGCAGCTGGGGACTAGCGGGAGTAGGAGAGCAGTACTTC
>TRBV28|many|.|TRBJ1-6
CASLRVFSNSPLHF
TGTGCCAGCCTGAGGGTATTCAGTAATTCACCCCTCCACTTT
>TRBV28|many|.|TRBJ2-7
CASRRQSSYEQYF
TGTGCCAGCAGAAGACAAAGCTCCTACGAGCAGTACTTC
>TRBV7-9|once|.|TRBJ2-7
CATDRTASYEQYF
TGTGCCACTGACCGGACAGCCTCCTACGAGCAGTACTTC
>TRBV2|.|.|TRBJ1-1
CASSQILELSKSRGDTEAFF
TGCGCCAGCAGCCAAATCCTGGAACTATCCAAATCTCGGGGGGACACTGAAGCTTTCTTT
>TRBV28|.|.|TRBJ1-1
CASSPRHEAFF
TGTGCCAGCAGTCCCAGACACGAAGCTTTCTTT
>TRBV10-3|many|TRBD2|TRBJ2-2
CAISETSGRGSTGELFF
TGTGCCATCAGTGAGACTAGCGGGAGAGGCAGCACCGGGGAGCTGTTTTTT
>TRBV28|.|TRBD2|TRBJ2-3
CASIGGGLRTDTQYF
TGTGCCAGCATCGGGGGGGGACTCCGCACAGACACGCAGTATTTT
>TRBV28|many|.|TRBJ2-2
CASSPAEGQGTGELFF
TGTGCCAGCAGTCCTGCCGAGGGGCAGGGGACCGGGGAGCTGTTTTTT
>TRBV10-3|many|.|TRBJ2-5
CAVRGVQETQYF
TGTGCCGTCAGGGGGGTCCAAGAGACCCAGTACTTC
>TRBV28|.|TRBD1|TRBJ1-1
CASNFWTGVDTEAFF
TGTGCCAGCAATTTTTGGACAGGGGTGGACACTGAAGCTTTCTTT
>TRBV9|few|.|TRBJ1-6
CASSSRADVYNSPLHF
TGTGCCAGCAGCTCCCGGGCGGACGTCTATAATTCACCCCTCCACTTT
>TRBV7-9|.|.|TRBJ2-5
CASSYKRIGFQETQYF
TGTGCCAGCAGTTATAAACGCATTGGGTTCCAAGAGACCCAGTACTTC
>TRBV7-2|few|.|TRBJ2-5
CASSLPKQETQYF
TGTGCCAGCAGCTTACCCAAACAAGAGACCCAGTACTTC
>TRBV28|many|TRBD2|TRBJ2-1
CASRKGLVRNEQFF
TGTGCCAGCAGGAAAGGACTAGTCCGAAATGAGCAGTTCTTC
>TRBV20-1|.|.|TRBJ1-5
CSASSGGSQPQHF
TGCAGTGCTAGTTCCGGGGGAAGTCAGCCCCAGCATTTT
>TRBV29-1|few|.|TRBJ1-1
CSSGRRLNTEAFF
TGCAGCTCCGGGAGGAGGTTGAACACTGAAGCTTTCTTT
>TRBV2|many|TRBD1|TRBJ1-2
CASSEGQGASNYGYTF
TGTGCCAGCAGTGAGGGACAGGGGGCTTCAAACTATGGCTACACCTTC
>TRBV11-2|.|TRBD2|TRBJ2-5
CASSSWAGGGETQYF
TGTGCCAGCAGCTCGTGGGCGGGAGGGGGAGAGACCCAGTACTTC
>TRBV19|.|TRBD2|TRBJ2-4
CASSLRLAGALGVKNIQYF
TGTGCCAGTAGTCTCCGACTAGCGGGAGCTCTCGGCGTTAAAAACATTCAGTACTTC
>TRBV19|few|.|TRBJ1-5
CASTQWGGGDQPQHF
TGTGCCAGTACCCAATGGGGCGGCGGCGATCAGCCCCAGCATTTT
>TRBV18|many|.|TRBJ1-1
CASSPPFSTEAFF
TGTGCCAGCTCACCACCGTTCAGCACTGAAGCTTTCTTT
>TRBV29-1|.|TRBD1|TRBJ1-1
CSASKEQGVNTEAFF
TGCAGCGCCTCGAAAGAGCAGGGGGTGAACACTGAAGCTTTCTTT
>TRBV19|.|TRBD1|TRBJ1-1
CASGIDRATEAFF
TGTGCCAGTGGAATCGACAGGGCCACTGAAGCTTTCTTT
>TRBV28|few|.|TRBJ1-5
CASSLGATNQPQHF
TGTGCCAGCAGTTTGGGGGCTACCAATCAGCCCCAGCATTTT
>TRBV7-3|.|.|TRBJ2-3
CASSLTPTRTDTQYF
TGTGCCAGCAGCTTAACTCCGACTCGCACAGATACGCAGTATTTT
>TRBV5-1|.|TRBD1|TRBJ1-4
CASSPTMLGWTGDEKLFF
TGCGCCAGCAGCCCCACTATGCTGGGGTGGACAGGGGATGAAAAACTGTTTTTT